These 3 T cell receptor beta chains were all obtained from the same sample, sequenced in a study of T-cell reconstitution after alpha-beta-depleted transplantation in children. This sample's TCRbeta library carried unique molecular identifier barcodes. TCRdb independently ran MiXCR on the PCR reads; one entry per CDR3 protein. The data contain around 800,000 distinct CDR3 sequences, 16% of them singletons. Sequenced here: PBMCs, mostly from graft donor cells, sampled 360 days after TCRalphabeta/CD19-depleted stem cell transplant. The receptors were gathered from a male patient aged 10 to 17 who had a stem cell transplant for acute lymphoblastic leukemia, so the T cells may come from the graft donor.

This chain connects TRBV4-1 to TRBJ1-2; the match to TRBD1 covers 7 bases. The CDR3 is 13 amino acids. The J segment lost 4 bases and the V segment lost 3 bases, leaving 2 bases of the junction unmatched. The germline CDR1 and CDR2 sequences are MGHRA and YSYEKL. The CDR3 protein is CASSQTGPYGYTF. In nucleotides, the CDR3 is TGCGCCAGCAGCCAGACAGGGCCCTATGGCTACACCTTC.

This sequence joins TRBV5-4 and TRBJ2-1, with D maybe TRBD2 (6 bases). Germline V gives CDR1 SGHNT, CDR2 YYREEE (reference sequence). The V and J ends lost 2 bases and 0 bases respectively, with 18 bases between them. The CDR3 loop spans 18 amino acids. CDR3 sequence: CASSFGGSGLPSYNEQFF. In nucleotides, the CDR3 is TGTGCCAGCAGCTTCGGGGGTAGCGGCCTCCCCTCCTACAATGAGCAGTTCTTC.

In this sample, this clonotype turned up a few times. The chain carries TRBV20-1 and TRBJ1-2; D remains ambiguous. CDR3 length: 14 amino acids. V lost 5 bases, J lost 6 bases, and 19 bases lay in between. Germline CDR1 is DFQATT and CDR2 is SNEGSKA (reference sequence). The CDR3: CSAPGLGGYHGYTF. The CDR3 region has the DNA TGCAGTGCTCCGGGCCTGGGCGGGTACCATGGCTACACCTTC.